This is a list of T cell receptor beta chains from one sample in a study of blood T cell repertoires in COVID-19. Some clones are missing from TCRdb's copy, which holds only in-frame ones; the method was immunoSEQ multiplex PCR. The sample records fewer than 400,000 clones, over 80% being singletons. The sample consisted of PBMCs or T cells enriched from blood (not recorded which). Receptor source: a woman between 18 and 29 years old who had recovered from COVID-19. Both conserved end residues are trimmed from each CDR3.

cdr3_aa	v_call	j_call
ASSLTGAGKGYT	TRBV7-9	TRBJ1-2
ASSIGRAAETQY	TRBV19	TRBJ2-5
ASSLEETEAF	TRBV12-3/TRBV12-4	TRBJ1-1
ASSLTGTVFYNEQF	TRBV19	TRBJ2-1
ASSLGTGGEQY	TRBV7-3	TRBJ2-7
ASSLPISSGGNEKLF	TRBV5-4	TRBJ1-4
AIKEPGQGALNEQF	TRBV10-3	TRBJ2-1
SVVLQASSGANVLT	TRBV29-1	TRBJ2-6
AWNRGANYGYT	TRBV30	TRBJ1-2
ASTRRVAGGDEQY	TRBV2	TRBJ2-7
ASSLLNPAGELF	TRBV3-1/TRBV3-2	TRBJ2-2
ASSMWQGAYGYT	TRBV19	TRBJ1-2
ASSRSYEQY	TRBV7-2	TRBJ2-7
ASSQPSVRATGEVTDTQY	TRBV14	TRBJ2-3
ASSVGARVGYT	TRBV9	TRBJ1-2
ASSLEETQY	TRBV6-5	TRBJ2-5
ASSLNPGGYT	TRBV7-2	TRBJ1-2
ASSWTTKGQGLEQY	TRBV7-9	TRBJ2-7
ASSFSGQGGYT	TRBV27	TRBJ1-2
ASRGYTQY	TRBV11-2	TRBJ2-3
ASSVQGGHEQF	TRBV19	TRBJ2-1
ASSQGRNTGELF	TRBV3-1/TRBV3-2	TRBJ2-2
ASSLASGNTIY	TRBV11-2	TRBJ1-3
ASNLGEKYNEQF	TRBV7-8	TRBJ2-1
ASSYRTDYTEAF	TRBV6-2/TRBV6-3	TRBJ1-1
ASSPGVRLEQY	TRBV6-5	TRBJ2-7
ASSPDAAGFNYGYT	TRBV18	TRBJ1-2
ASKKPREEGYT	TRBV19	TRBJ1-2
ASSYSLGQIRSYNSPLH	TRBV6-9	TRBJ1-6
ASSWGVGYT	TRBV28	TRBJ1-2
ASSPGQTSGRGHEQF	TRBV18	TRBJ2-1
ASSYGSGGGYNEQF	TRBV6-5	TRBJ2-1
ASSPTSGGISNTGELF	TRBV9	TRBJ2-2
ASRKADSYGYT	TRBV7-8	TRBJ1-2
ASLGSPRGNTIY	TRBV19	TRBJ1-3
ASSNCGQGLHGYT	TRBV21-1	TRBJ1-2
ASSQDSGRRDTQY	TRBV3-1/TRBV3-2	TRBJ2-3
ASSIRDRNTDTQY	TRBV2	TRBJ2-3
ASSFQGGQGSEAF	TRBV19	TRBJ1-1
ASSAVDRGFTGELF	TRBV28	TRBJ2-2
ASRREGQDTQY	TRBV19	TRBJ2-3
ASSITGRGVHEQY	TRBV19	TRBJ2-7
ASSPTPTNSNYGYT	TRBV28	TRBJ1-2
ASSQDTGYTEAF	TRBV4-3	TRBJ1-1
ASREGEGAMGPQH	TRBV6-1	TRBJ1-5
ASSDGQGGEKLF	TRBV19	TRBJ1-4
ASSFEPGQYNEKLF	TRBV7-9	TRBJ1-4
ATSDRGFTEAF	TRBV24-1	TRBJ1-1
ASRPGIANSPLH	TRBV5-8	TRBJ1-6
ASSQERAGGVGGELF	TRBV3-1/TRBV3-2	TRBJ2-2
ASSRVIQGTTYEQY	TRBV5-1	TRBJ2-7
ASSGGSSYNEQF	TRBV6-2/TRBV6-3	TRBJ2-1
ASSWDRGYNEQF	TRBV7-8	TRBJ2-1
ASSSPGLETEQY	TRBV5-4	TRBJ2-7
ASSLSNSRSAEAF	TRBV7-9	TRBJ1-1
ASSVAGVGLGEQF	TRBV9	TRBJ2-1
ASSYGFHGYT	TRBV6-5	TRBJ1-2
SSRQGDGYT	TRBV29-1	TRBJ1-2
ASSLQGGTEAF	TRBV28	TRBJ1-1